These T cell receptor beta chains were read from a single sample in a study of blood T cell repertoires in COVID-19. Measured with immunoSEQ multiplex PCR; TCRdb has only the in-frame clones, and not every one. The table shows 200,000 to 250,000 clones, with around 80% occurring only once. Sequencing used peripheral blood. The receptors originated from a woman younger than 30 with acute or convalescent COVID-19. Both conserved end residues are part of each CDR3. Each record gives: J gene, D gene, V gene, clone size, CDR3 protein, CDR3 DNA. D genes are given only for firm matches. Size is stated for part of the rows, as once, few or many counts, or as a class when the clone is expanded.

TRBJ2-6	NA	TRBV14	NA	CAGRRGGSGANVLTF	TGTGCCGGTCGGAGGGGGGGCTCTGGGGCCAACGTCCTGACTTTC
TRBJ2-1	TRBD2	TRBV18	NA	CASSPYAPAGVMKNEQFF	TGTGCCAGCTCACCATATGCCCCCGCGGGAGTGATGAAGAATGAGCAGTTCTTC
TRBJ1-1	NA	TRBV5-4	few	CASSWELRTENTEAFF	TGTGCCAGCAGTTGGGAATTACGGACAGAGAACACTGAAGCTTTCTTT
TRBJ1-2	NA	TRBV25-1	NA	CASSESQPGNYGYTF	TGTGCCAGCAGTGAATCCCAGCCAGGGAACTATGGCTACACCTTC
TRBJ1-2	TRBD1	TRBV12-3/TRBV12-4	NA	CASSSTGEGGYTF	TGTGCCAGCAGTTCGACAGGGGAAGGTGGCTACACCTTC
TRBJ2-3	NA	TRBV27	NA	CASSFLGGGSTDTQYF	TGTGCCAGCAGTTTTCTAGGCGGGGGCAGCACAGATACGCAGTATTTT
TRBJ2-1	TRBD2	TRBV7-9	once	CASSRTSGRNNEQFF	TGTGCCAGCAGCCGGACTAGCGGGAGAAACAATGAGCAGTTCTTC
TRBJ1-1	TRBD1	TRBV19	NA	CASKAGQGRTEAFF	TGTGCCAGTAAGGCGGGACAGGGCAGGACTGAAGCTTTCTTT
TRBJ2-3	NA	TRBV5-1	NA	CASRHASAVTDTQYF	TGCGCCAGCAGACACGCTTCAGCGGTCACAGATACGCAGTATTTT
TRBJ1-1	TRBD1	TRBV6-6	NA	CASSYSDRGLRAFF	TGTGCCAGCAGTTACTCCGACAGGGGGCTTAGGGCTTTCTTT
TRBJ2-7	TRBD1	TRBV6-5	NA	CASSFGGTGGFEQYF	TGTGCCAGCAGTTTCGGAGGGACAGGGGGCTTCGAGCAGTACTTC
TRBJ1-3	NA	TRBV3-1/TRBV3-2	NA	CASSQVHSGNTIYF	TGTGCCAGCAGCCAAGTCCACTCTGGAAACACCATATATTTT
TRBJ2-7	TRBD2	TRBV3-1/TRBV3-2	few	CASSQDLWTSGSKRSYEQYF	TGTGCCAGCAGCCAAGATCTTTGGACTAGCGGGAGTAAACGATCCTACGAGCAGTACTTC